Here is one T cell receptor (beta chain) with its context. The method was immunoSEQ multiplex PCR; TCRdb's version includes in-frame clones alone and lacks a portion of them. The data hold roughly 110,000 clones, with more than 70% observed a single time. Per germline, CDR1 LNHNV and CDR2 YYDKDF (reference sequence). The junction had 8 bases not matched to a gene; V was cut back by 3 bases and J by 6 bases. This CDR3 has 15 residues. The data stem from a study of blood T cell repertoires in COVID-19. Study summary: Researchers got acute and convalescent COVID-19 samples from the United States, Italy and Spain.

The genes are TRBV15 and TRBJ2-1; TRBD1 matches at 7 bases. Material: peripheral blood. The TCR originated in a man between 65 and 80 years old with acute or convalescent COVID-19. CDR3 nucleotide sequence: TGTGCCACCAGCAGTAGGCGACAGGGTAGCAATGAGCAGTTCTTC. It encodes CATSSRRQGSNEQFF.